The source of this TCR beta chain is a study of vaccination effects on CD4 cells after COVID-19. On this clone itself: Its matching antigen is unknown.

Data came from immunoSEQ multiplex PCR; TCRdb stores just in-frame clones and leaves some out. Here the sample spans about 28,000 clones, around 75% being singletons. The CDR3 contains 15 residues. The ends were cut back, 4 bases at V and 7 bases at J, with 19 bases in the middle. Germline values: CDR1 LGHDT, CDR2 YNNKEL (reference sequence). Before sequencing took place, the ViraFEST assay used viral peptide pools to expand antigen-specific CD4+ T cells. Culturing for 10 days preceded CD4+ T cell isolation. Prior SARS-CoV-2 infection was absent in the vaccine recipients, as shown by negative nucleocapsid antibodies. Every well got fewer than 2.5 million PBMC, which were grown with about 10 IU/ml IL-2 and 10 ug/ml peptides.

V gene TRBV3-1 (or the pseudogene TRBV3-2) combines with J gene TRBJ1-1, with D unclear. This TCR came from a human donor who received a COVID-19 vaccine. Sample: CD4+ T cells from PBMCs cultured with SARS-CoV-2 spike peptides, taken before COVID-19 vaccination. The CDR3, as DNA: TGTGCCAGCAGCCCCCCCGCCGGGCTTAGAATTGAAGCTTTCTTT. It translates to CASSPPAGLRIEAFF.